This TCR beta chain was retrieved from a study of T cell responses to AZD1222 COVID-19 vaccine. This table comes from immunoSEQ multiplex PCR, and its TCRdb copy is limited to in-frame clones, with some not included. Of roughly 170,000 clones listed, approximately 94% are singletons. Trimming left V 2 bases short and J 5 bases short, with 20 bases between. Germline-derived CDR1 and CDR2 are SGHTS and YDEGEE. CDR3 length equals 17 residues. The study's findings and limits: A rise in Spike-specific TCR breadth and depth followed two AZD1222 doses. Among AZD1222 vaccinees, only five or six were seropositive at baseline. Reportedly, close to half of spike-specific TCRs are directed against unmutated variant regions. Regions 160-218 and 743-854 held dominance among vaccine-associated CD4 TCRs, which spanned spike.

To note about this clone: Its antigen is currently unknown.

This TCR derives from an adult who received the AZD1222 COVID-19 vaccine. The V call is TRBV5-8, the J call TRBJ1-5; TRBD1 might be the D (5 bases). The sample consisted of peripheral blood, taken 28 days after the second AZD1222 dose. Written as DNA, the CDR3 is TGTGCCAGCAGCTTTCGGACCCGACAGTCACCCTATCAGCCCCAGCATTTT. Its protein is CASSFRTRQSPYQPQHF.